The 17 T cell receptor beta chains in this list originate from one sample, sequenced in a study of monozygotic twins with inflammatory bowel disease. Reprocessing the 5' RACE reads, TCRdb reports a single entry for every CDR3 protein and omits DNA. The record lists around 100,000 distinct CDR3 sequences, of which the ten most abundant hold approximately 2%. Sequencing was done on a sample of blood. The receptors were sampled from a human donor with ulcerative colitis or Crohn's disease, or a healthy co-twin of an affected twin (not recorded which).

The V gene is TRBV7-2, the J gene TRBJ2-1; the TCRdb call, TRBD1, lacks DNA for checking. The germline gives CDR1 SGHTA, CDR2 FQGNSA. The length of the CDR3 is 14 residues. CDR3 region: CAVRDRGTDNEQFF.

The CDR3 protein is CSAYPTGRSLYEQYF. The chain employs TRBV20-1 and TRBJ2-7; no DNA is available, so the TRBD1 call from TCRdb remains unchecked. The CDR3 spans 15 residues. Germline V gene data show CDR1 as DFQATT and CDR2 as SNEGSKA (reference sequence).

CDR3 protein: CSAPGQGVTEAFF. The V call is TRBV20-1, the J call TRBJ1-1; the TCRdb D gene call, TRBD1, has no DNA to confirm it. This CDR3 spans 13 amino acids. Germline CDR1 reads DFQATT; CDR2 reads SNEGSKA (reference sequence).

This CDR3 reads CASSVAGGLSGNTIYF. The rearrangement uses TRBV9 and TRBJ1-3. The germline gives CDR1 SGDLS, CDR2 YYNGEE. This CDR3 is 16 amino acids long.

The chain links TRBV7-2 to TRBJ1-1. There are 13 residues in the CDR3. Germline CDR1 and CDR2: SGHTA and FQGNSA. The CDR3: CASSFHPNTEAFF. Full variable domain (rest looked up from reference TRBV7-2 and TRBJ1-1): GAGVSQSPSNKVTEKGKDVELRCDPISGHTALYWYRQSLGQGLEFLIYFQGNSAPDKSGLPSDRFSAERTGGSVSTLTIQRTQQEDSAVYLCASSFHPNTEAFFGQGTRLTVV.

V and J are TRBV5-1 and TRBJ2-2. CDR3 size: 12 residues. Germline CDR1 is SGHRS and CDR2 is YFSETQ. The CDR3 sequence is CASSLTTGELFF.

The rearrangement links TRBV5-1 to TRBJ2-7; TCRdb lists TRBD1, though no DNA is available to test this call. This CDR3 is built from 16 residues. The germline V gene encodes CDR1 SGHRS and CDR2 YFSETQ. The chain's CDR3 is CASSLSPLGQDYEQYF.

The rearrangement joins TRBV30 to TRBJ1-1; TCRdb gives TRBD1 as the D gene, but with no DNA this cannot be confirmed. Germline V lookup: CDR1 GTSNPN, CDR2 SVGIG (reference sequence). This CDR3 contains 11 residues. CDR3 residues: CAWGTGKTAFF.

The V call is TRBV20-1, the J call TRBJ2-7. The germline gives CDR1 DFQATT, CDR2 SNEGSKA (reference sequence). This CDR3 is 14 amino acids long. CDR3: CSATELGLVYEQYF.

The gene calls are TRBV18 and TRBJ2-7; the TCRdb call, TRBD2, lacks DNA for checking. Germline values: CDR1 KGHSH, CDR2 LQKENI. CDR3 length: 11 amino acids. Here the CDR3 reads CASSAEGEQYF.

The chain links TRBV7-2 to TRBJ2-1. The CDR3 extends over 11 amino acids. CDR1 and CDR2 (germline): SGHTA, FQGNSA. The CDR3 loop reads CASSITIRQFF. Looking up the rest from reference TRBV7-2 and TRBJ2-1 gives the full variable domain: GAGVSQSPSNKVTEKGKDVELRCDPISGHTALYWYRQSLGQGLEFLIYFQGNSAPDKSGLPSDRFSAERTGGSVSTLTIQRTQQEDSAVYLCASSITIRQFFGPGTRLTVL.

The chain carries TRBV27 and TRBJ1-6; absent DNA, TCRdb's TRBD1 call cannot be checked. This CDR3 comprises 16 residues. Per the germline V gene, CDR1 is MNHEY and CDR2 is SMNVEV (reference sequence). The CDR3 spells CASSLGTDPWNSPLHF.

The chain employs TRBV5-1 and TRBJ1-4; TCRdb outputs TRBD1, but without DNA this stays unchecked. The germline V gene encodes CDR1 SGHRS and CDR2 YFSETQ. This CDR3 is 15 amino acids long. CDR3 residues: CASSLEGGRGEKLFF.

The chain recombines TRBV20-1 with TRBJ2-3; TCRdb picks TRBD2, but there is no DNA to check that call. In germline, CDR1 is DFQATT, CDR2 SNEGSKA (reference sequence). CDR3 length equals 14 residues. The CDR3 here is CSARTSPKQDTQYF.

The V call is TRBV5-6, the J call TRBJ2-2; TCRdb returns TRBD2, unconfirmable since there is no DNA. This CDR3 region has 16 residues. The germline V gene encodes CDR1 SGHDT and CDR2 YYEEEE. CDR3 loop: CASSWALAGGTGELFF.

V usage is TRBV20-1 and J usage is TRBJ2-5; checking the TCRdb D call of TRBD2 is not possible without DNA. Germline CDR1 reads DFQATT; CDR2 reads SNEGSKA (reference sequence). This CDR3 is 13 amino acids long. CDR3 region: CSATHTSMKTQYF.

V gene TRBV11-2 combines with J gene TRBJ2-6; TCRdb outputs TRBD1, but without DNA this stays unchecked. The CDR3 is made up of 16 amino acids. The germline V gene encodes CDR1 SGHAT and CDR2 FQNNGV. Here the CDR3 reads CASSLGGYSGANVLTF. Together with reference TRBV11-2 and TRBJ2-6, the CDR3 gives the full variable domain: EAGVAQSPRYKIIEKRQSVAFWCNPISGHATLYWYQQILGQGPKLLIQFQNNGVVDDSQLPKDRFSAERLKGVDSTLKIQPAKLEDSAVYLCASSLGGYSGANVLTFGAGSRLTVL.